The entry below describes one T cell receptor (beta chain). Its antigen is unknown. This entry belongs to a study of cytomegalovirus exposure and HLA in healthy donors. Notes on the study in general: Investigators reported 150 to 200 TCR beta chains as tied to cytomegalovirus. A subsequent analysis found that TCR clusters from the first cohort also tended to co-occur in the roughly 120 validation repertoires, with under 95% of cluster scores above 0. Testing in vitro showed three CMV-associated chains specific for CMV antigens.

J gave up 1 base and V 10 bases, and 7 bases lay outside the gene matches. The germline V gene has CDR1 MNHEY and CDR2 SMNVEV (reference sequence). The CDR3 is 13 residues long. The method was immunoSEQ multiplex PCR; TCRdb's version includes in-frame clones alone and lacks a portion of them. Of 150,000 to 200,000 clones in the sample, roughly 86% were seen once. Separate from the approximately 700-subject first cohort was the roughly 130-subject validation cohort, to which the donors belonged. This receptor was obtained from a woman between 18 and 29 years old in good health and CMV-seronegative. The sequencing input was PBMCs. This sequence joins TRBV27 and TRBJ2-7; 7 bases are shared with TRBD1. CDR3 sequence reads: CATRGQPSYEQYF. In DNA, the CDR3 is TGTGCCACCAGGGGACAGCCATCCTACGAGCAGTACTTC.